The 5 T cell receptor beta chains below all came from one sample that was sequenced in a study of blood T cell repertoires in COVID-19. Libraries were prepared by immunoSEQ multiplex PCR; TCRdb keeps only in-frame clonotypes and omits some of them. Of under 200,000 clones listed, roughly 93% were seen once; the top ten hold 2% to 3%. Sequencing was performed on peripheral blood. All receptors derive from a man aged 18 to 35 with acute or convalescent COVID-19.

The chain's CDR3 is CASSPSRETQYF. CDR3 coding DNA: TGTGCCAGCAGTCCTAGCCGAGAGACCCAGTACTTC. The J gene is TRBJ2-5, the V gene TRBV11-2; weak D call: TRBD2 (5 bases). The CDR3 covers 12 residues. In germline, CDR1 is SGHAT, CDR2 FQNNGV. V was cut by 6 bases and J by 4 bases, with 9 bases left in between. The full variable domain, with the rest looked up from reference TRBV11-2 and TRBJ2-5, is EAGVAQSPRYKIIEKRQSVAFWCNPISGHATLYWYQQILGQGPKLLIQFQNNGVVDDSQLPKDRFSAERLKGVDSTLKIQPAKLEDSAVYLCASSPSRETQYFGPGTRLLVL.

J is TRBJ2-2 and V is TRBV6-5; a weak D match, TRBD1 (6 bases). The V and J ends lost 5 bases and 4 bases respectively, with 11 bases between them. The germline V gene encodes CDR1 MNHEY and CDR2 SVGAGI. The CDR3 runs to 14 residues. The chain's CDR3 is CASSLRGPTGELFF. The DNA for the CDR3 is TGTGCCAGCAGTCTCAGGGGTCCCACCGGGGAGCTGTTTTTT.

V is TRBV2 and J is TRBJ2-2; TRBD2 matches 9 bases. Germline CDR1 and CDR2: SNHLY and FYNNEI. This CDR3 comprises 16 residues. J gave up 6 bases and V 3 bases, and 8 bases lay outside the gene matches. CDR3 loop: CASSDIAGAPAGELFF. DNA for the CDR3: TGTGCCAGCAGTGACATAGCGGGAGCCCCGGCCGGGGAGCTGTTTTTT.

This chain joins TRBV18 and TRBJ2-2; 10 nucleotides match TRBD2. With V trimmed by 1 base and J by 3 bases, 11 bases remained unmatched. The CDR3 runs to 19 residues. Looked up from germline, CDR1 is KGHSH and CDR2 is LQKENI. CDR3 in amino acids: CASSPRLAGATKDTGELFF. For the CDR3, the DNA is TGTGCCAGCTCACCACGTCTAGCGGGGGCAACGAAAGACACCGGGGAGCTGTTTTTT.

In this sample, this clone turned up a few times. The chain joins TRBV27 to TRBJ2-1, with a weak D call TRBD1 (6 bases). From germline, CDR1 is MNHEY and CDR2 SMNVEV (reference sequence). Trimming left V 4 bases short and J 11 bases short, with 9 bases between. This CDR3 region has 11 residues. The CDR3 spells CASSWGQKQFF. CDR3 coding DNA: TGTGCCAGCAGTTGGGGACAAAAGCAGTTCTTC.